This record concerns one T cell receptor (beta chain) sequence. Its target is unknown. Generated by immunoSEQ multiplex PCR, the TCRdb table keeps only in-frame clones and is missing some. The table shows over 20,000 clones, with 79% occurring only once. These data come from a study of a mutant IDH1 vaccine in newly diagnosed glioma. Documented time point: week 11, during vaccination. Mutant IDH1 20-mer peptide, at 300 ug, made up each vaccine dose, with topical imiquimod. V shed 6 bases and J shed 7 bases, with 19 bases lying between them. The CDR3 length is 15 residues. The germline gives CDR1 SGHNT, CDR2 YENEEA. Study-wide findings and caveats: Variations in leading peripheral T cell clonotypes appeared to have no connection with pseudoprogression.

This clonotype was obtained from a man in his forties or fifties with glioma. The starting material was PBMCs, obtained from a glioma patient whose treatment included an IDH1 peptide vaccine. J is TRBJ2-1 and V is TRBV11-3; unclear D gene. The CDR3 region has the DNA TGTGCCAGCAGGCTTAAGGGTCCCGGTCGTAATGAGCAGTTCTTC. Protein sequence: CASRLKGPGRNEQFF.